This TCR beta chain was identified during a study of patients and donors after allogeneic stem cell transplantation. TCRdb processed the RT-PCR reads anew with MiXCR; each CDR3 protein has one entry. The sample has about 200,000 distinct CDR3 sequences, about 40% seen once; the top ten hold 25% to 35%. Regarding this clonotype: At one end, the junction sequence differs from germline, possibly due to a read error.

Germline V lookup: CDR1 LGHDT, CDR2 YNNKEL (reference sequence). The CDR3 consists of 15 residues. The clonotype was recovered from a human donor who was either an allogeneic HSCT recipient or a stem cell or donor lymphocyte infusion donor (not recorded which). It is not recorded whose cells these are; they may come from a transplant donor. The J gene is TRBJ1-1, the V gene TRBV3-1; D remains ambiguous. The sample taken for sequencing was blood, either unsorted or a sorted T cell fraction (not recorded which). CDR3 nucleotide sequence: TGTGCCAGCAGCCAAGGCGTCATCGCGAACACTGTAGCTTTCTTT. It translates to CASSQGVIANTVAFF.